This is a list of T cell receptor beta chains from one sample in a study of T-cell memory formation after mild COVID-19. TCRdb analysed the 5' RACE reads with MiXCR anew, one entry per CDR3 protein. Of 160,000 or so distinct CDR3 sequences in the sample, roughly 30% were seen once. Sequences were obtained from PBMCs or a T cell subset sorted from them (not recorded which). The receptors were sampled from an adult woman who had mild COVID-19 (a few samples of this study predate the infection). Cell type and time point are not known. CDR3s include the opening cysteine and the closing phenylalanine or tryptophan. The D gene is left open where the match is weak. Size values are once, few and many counts, or a class for expanded clones, and some rows have none.

clone_size: NA; v_call: TRBV3-1; d_call: NA; j_call: TRBJ2-1; cdr3_nt: TGTGCCAGCAGCCAAGGCCTGGGTTACTACAATGAGCAGTTCTTC; cdr3_aa: CASSQGLGYYNEQFF
clone_size: few; v_call: TRBV7-2; d_call: NA; j_call: TRBJ2-1; cdr3_nt: TGTGCCAGCAGCTTCGGACGGAGGACCTACAATGAGCAGTTCTTC; cdr3_aa: CASSFGRRTYNEQFF
clone_size: NA; v_call: TRBV5-6; d_call: NA; j_call: TRBJ2-5; cdr3_nt: TGTGCCAGTCTCGGGCGCGGCAAAGAGACCCAGTACTTC; cdr3_aa: CASLGRGKETQYF
clone_size: once; v_call: TRBV20-1; d_call: NA; j_call: TRBJ1-2; cdr3_nt: TGCAGTGTACTCGGCTATGGCTACACCTTC; cdr3_aa: CSVLGYGYTF
clone_size: NA; v_call: TRBV12-3/TRBV12-4; d_call: NA; j_call: TRBJ2-1; cdr3_nt: TGTGCCAGCAGCCCTGGGGAGAGTGAGCAGTTCTTC; cdr3_aa: CASSPGESEQFF
clone_size: NA; v_call: TRBV10-3; d_call: NA; j_call: TRBJ2-7; cdr3_nt: TGTGCCATCAGTGAAGCCAGCTACGAGCAGTACTTC; cdr3_aa: CAISEASYEQYF
clone_size: NA; v_call: TRBV19; d_call: TRBD2; j_call: TRBJ2-7; cdr3_nt: TGTGCCAGTAGTTCGGGGGGACGGTACGAGCAGTACTTC; cdr3_aa: CASSSGGRYEQYF
clone_size: NA; v_call: TRBV11-2; d_call: NA; j_call: TRBJ2-4; cdr3_nt: TGTGCCAGCAGCCCCGGCACGCTAAACATTCAGTACTTC; cdr3_aa: CASSPGTLNIQYF
clone_size: few; v_call: TRBV5-1; d_call: NA; j_call: TRBJ2-2; cdr3_nt: TGCGCCAGCAGCTTGGCCGTGGCGGGAATTACCGGGGAGCTGTTTTTT; cdr3_aa: CASSLAVAGITGELFF
clone_size: NA; v_call: TRBV29-1; d_call: TRBD2; j_call: TRBJ2-1; cdr3_nt: TGCAGCGTAAACGTAGCGGGAGCGTTAAACAATGAGCAGTTCTTC; cdr3_aa: CSVNVAGALNNEQFF
clone_size: NA; v_call: TRBV24-1; d_call: NA; j_call: TRBJ2-7; cdr3_nt: TGTGCCACCAGTCCCACCCACTCCTACGAGCAGTACTTC; cdr3_aa: CATSPTHSYEQYF
clone_size: few; v_call: TRBV7-2; d_call: NA; j_call: TRBJ2-1; cdr3_nt: TGTGCCAGCAGCTTAGTGGGGCCCAGCTCCTACAATGAGCAGTTCTTC; cdr3_aa: CASSLVGPSSYNEQFF
clone_size: NA; v_call: TRBV7-6; d_call: NA; j_call: TRBJ2-7; cdr3_nt: TGTGCCAGCAGCTATTCGGAGGCCTACGAGCAGTACTTC; cdr3_aa: CASSYSEAYEQYF
clone_size: NA; v_call: TRBV4-1; d_call: NA; j_call: TRBJ1-1; cdr3_nt: TGCGCCAGCAGCCACGTGATGAACACCGCTGAAGCTTTCTTT; cdr3_aa: CASSHVMNTAEAFF
clone_size: few; v_call: TRBV6-5; d_call: NA; j_call: TRBJ2-1; cdr3_nt: TGTGCCAGCAGTTACGCAGCGGGCAGTGGAAATGAGCAGTTCTTC; cdr3_aa: CASSYAAGSGNEQFF
clone_size: NA; v_call: TRBV30; d_call: TRBD1; j_call: TRBJ2-7; cdr3_nt: TGTGCCTTGGCAGGGGGAGTTACCTACGAGCAGTACTTC; cdr3_aa: CALAGGVTYEQYF
clone_size: NA; v_call: TRBV7-9; d_call: NA; j_call: TRBJ2-5; cdr3_nt: TGTGCCAGCAGCTCCTTGGGAGGCTTC; cdr3_aa: CASSSLGGF
clone_size: NA; v_call: TRBV28; d_call: TRBD1; j_call: TRBJ2-6; cdr3_nt: TGTGCCAGTACAGGGGGCTCTGGGGCCAACGTCCTGACTTTC; cdr3_aa: CASTGGSGANVLTF
clone_size: NA; v_call: TRBV7-6; d_call: TRBD2; j_call: TRBJ2-5; cdr3_nt: TGTGCCAGCAGCCTGACTAGCGGAGAGACCCAGTACTTC; cdr3_aa: CASSLTSGETQYF
clone_size: NA; v_call: TRBV2; d_call: NA; j_call: TRBJ1-2; cdr3_nt: TGTGCCAGCAGTGATTCAATCCGACCGGATGGCTACACCTTC; cdr3_aa: CASSDSIRPDGYTF
clone_size: NA; v_call: TRBV29-1; d_call: NA; j_call: TRBJ2-4; cdr3_nt: TGCAGCGTTGAGGTCATGCAGGCCAAAAACATTCAGTACTTC; cdr3_aa: CSVEVMQAKNIQYF
clone_size: NA; v_call: TRBV30; d_call: TRBD2; j_call: TRBJ2-3; cdr3_nt: TGTGCCTGGACCCTAGCGGGAGGGTCTGATACGCAGTATTTT; cdr3_aa: CAWTLAGGSDTQYF
clone_size: NA; v_call: TRBV24-1; d_call: NA; j_call: TRBJ2-5; cdr3_nt: TGTGCCACCAGTGACCCCGGAGCGCGCCGGGAGACCCAGTACTTC; cdr3_aa: CATSDPGARRETQYF
clone_size: few; v_call: TRBV6-2/TRBV6-3; d_call: NA; j_call: TRBJ2-7; cdr3_nt: TGTGCCAGCGGACCCGGGACACTCTACGAGCAGTACTTC; cdr3_aa: CASGPGTLYEQYF
clone_size: few; v_call: TRBV20-1; d_call: NA; j_call: TRBJ2-7; cdr3_nt: TGCAGTGCTAGTATACGACATGTCGGCTACGAGCAGTACTTC; cdr3_aa: CSASIRHVGYEQYF
clone_size: few; v_call: TRBV7-2; d_call: TRBD1; j_call: TRBJ2-7; cdr3_nt: TGTGCCAGCAGCTGGACAGGATACGAGCAGTACTTC; cdr3_aa: CASSWTGYEQYF
clone_size: NA; v_call: TRBV12-3/TRBV12-4; d_call: NA; j_call: TRBJ1-2; cdr3_nt: TGTGCCAGCAGGATACAGGAAGTCTATGGCTACACCTTC; cdr3_aa: CASRIQEVYGYTF
clone_size: NA; v_call: TRBV29-1; d_call: NA; j_call: TRBJ2-7; cdr3_nt: TGCAGCGTTGTATCCATCGGGGACTTTTACGAGCAGTACTTC; cdr3_aa: CSVVSIGDFYEQYF
clone_size: NA; v_call: TRBV7-9; d_call: NA; j_call: TRBJ2-1; cdr3_nt: TGTGCCAGCAGCTTAGTAGTAACTGAGCAGTTCTTC; cdr3_aa: CASSLVVTEQFF
clone_size: few; v_call: TRBV6-5; d_call: NA; j_call: TRBJ2-5; cdr3_nt: TGTGCCAGCAGGGAGGGGTCCGAAGAGACCCAGTACTTC; cdr3_aa: CASREGSEETQYF
clone_size: few; v_call: TRBV5-1; d_call: NA; j_call: TRBJ2-5; cdr3_nt: TGCGCCAGCAGCTTCAACGGAGCTAAAGAGACCCAGTACTTC; cdr3_aa: CASSFNGAKETQYF
clone_size: NA; v_call: TRBV5-4; d_call: TRBD1; j_call: TRBJ1-1; cdr3_nt: TGTGCCAGCAGCTGGGACAGTCTGTATGCCCAAGCTTTCTTT; cdr3_aa: CASSWDSLYAQAFF
clone_size: few; v_call: TRBV7-8; d_call: NA; j_call: TRBJ2-1; cdr3_nt: TGTGCCAGCAGCTTAATGGGGAACAATGAGCAGTTCTTC; cdr3_aa: CASSLMGNNEQFF
clone_size: NA; v_call: TRBV3-1; d_call: NA; j_call: TRBJ1-3; cdr3_nt: TGTGCCAGCAGCCAAGAATTGAGCTCTGTAAACACCATATATTTT; cdr3_aa: CASSQELSSVNTIYF
clone_size: NA; v_call: TRBV5-1; d_call: TRBD2; j_call: TRBJ2-1; cdr3_nt: TGCGCCAGCAGTAGAGGACTAGGAGAATCCTACAATGAGCAGTTCTTC; cdr3_aa: CASSRGLGESYNEQFF
clone_size: NA; v_call: TRBV5-1; d_call: NA; j_call: TRBJ2-7; cdr3_nt: TGCGCCAGCAGCTTATCCGGGACATACGAGCAGTACTTC; cdr3_aa: CASSLSGTYEQYF
clone_size: NA; v_call: TRBV12-3/TRBV12-4; d_call: NA; j_call: TRBJ2-1; cdr3_nt: TGTGCCAGCAGTTTAGACCCGGGACCCCCGCGAAATGAGCAGTTCTTC; cdr3_aa: CASSLDPGPPRNEQFF
clone_size: few; v_call: TRBV5-1; d_call: NA; j_call: TRBJ1-2; cdr3_nt: TGCGCCAGCAGCTTGGAACTGACTAACTATGGCTACACCTTC; cdr3_aa: CASSLELTNYGYTF
clone_size: NA; v_call: TRBV5-1; d_call: NA; j_call: TRBJ1-6; cdr3_nt: TGCGCCAGCAGACCCGATCTAGGTTCGGGACCAAATTCACCCCTCCACTTT; cdr3_aa: CASRPDLGSGPNSPLHF
clone_size: many; v_call: TRBV5-1; d_call: TRBD1; j_call: TRBJ2-7; cdr3_nt: TGCGCCAGCAGCCCCGGGACAGGGGACTACGAGCAGTACTTC; cdr3_aa: CASSPGTGDYEQYF
clone_size: NA; v_call: TRBV12-3/TRBV12-4; d_call: NA; j_call: TRBJ2-2; cdr3_nt: TGTGCCAGCAGCACAGACCAAGCGAACACCGGGGAGCTGTTTTTT; cdr3_aa: CASSTDQANTGELFF
clone_size: NA; v_call: TRBV2; d_call: NA; j_call: TRBJ2-5; cdr3_nt: TGTGCCAGCAGTGACGGGCGGTTCCAAGAGACCCAGTACTTC; cdr3_aa: CASSDGRFQETQYF
clone_size: NA; v_call: TRBV11-2; d_call: NA; j_call: TRBJ2-3; cdr3_nt: TGTGCCAGCAGCCCTCTTGAGCGGAGCACAGATACGCAGTATTTT; cdr3_aa: CASSPLERSTDTQYF
clone_size: few; v_call: TRBV6-5; d_call: NA; j_call: TRBJ1-1; cdr3_nt: TGTGCCAGCAGTTCCTACCTGTCCGACACTGAAGCTTTCTTT; cdr3_aa: CASSSYLSDTEAFF
clone_size: few; v_call: TRBV5-6; d_call: NA; j_call: TRBJ2-5; cdr3_nt: TGTGCCAGCAGCTTGGAAGTAGCCGCCTCAGAGACCCAGTACTTC; cdr3_aa: CASSLEVAASETQYF
clone_size: few; v_call: TRBV3-1; d_call: NA; j_call: TRBJ2-5; cdr3_nt: TGTGCCAGCAGCCAAAGGACGTCGACACAAGAGACCCAGTACTTC; cdr3_aa: CASSQRTSTQETQYF
clone_size: many; v_call: TRBV19; d_call: TRBD2; j_call: TRBJ2-1; cdr3_nt: TGTGCCAGTAGTGGGGGAGGGGACTACAATGAGCAGTTCTTC; cdr3_aa: CASSGGGDYNEQFF
clone_size: NA; v_call: TRBV12-3/TRBV12-4; d_call: TRBD1; j_call: TRBJ2-3; cdr3_nt: TGTGCCAGCAGACAGGGGGCTCTCACAGATACGCAGTATTTT; cdr3_aa: CASRQGALTDTQYF
clone_size: few; v_call: TRBV29-1; d_call: NA; j_call: TRBJ2-1; cdr3_nt: TGCAGCGTTGAAGATGGGCTAGCCTCCTACAATGAGCAGTTCTTC; cdr3_aa: CSVEDGLASYNEQFF
clone_size: NA; v_call: TRBV24-1; d_call: TRBD1; j_call: TRBJ1-2; cdr3_nt: TGTGCCACCAGCCGGGACAGGGCCTATGGCTACACCTTC; cdr3_aa: CATSRDRAYGYTF
clone_size: NA; v_call: TRBV18; d_call: TRBD1; j_call: TRBJ2-5; cdr3_nt: TGTGCCAGCTCACCGACAGGGTGGGAGACCCAGTACTTC; cdr3_aa: CASSPTGWETQYF
clone_size: few; v_call: TRBV5-1; d_call: TRBD1; j_call: TRBJ2-1; cdr3_nt: TGCGCCAGCAGCTCCCGATCGTGGGACAGGGCAAACAATGAGCAGTTCTTC; cdr3_aa: CASSSRSWDRANNEQFF